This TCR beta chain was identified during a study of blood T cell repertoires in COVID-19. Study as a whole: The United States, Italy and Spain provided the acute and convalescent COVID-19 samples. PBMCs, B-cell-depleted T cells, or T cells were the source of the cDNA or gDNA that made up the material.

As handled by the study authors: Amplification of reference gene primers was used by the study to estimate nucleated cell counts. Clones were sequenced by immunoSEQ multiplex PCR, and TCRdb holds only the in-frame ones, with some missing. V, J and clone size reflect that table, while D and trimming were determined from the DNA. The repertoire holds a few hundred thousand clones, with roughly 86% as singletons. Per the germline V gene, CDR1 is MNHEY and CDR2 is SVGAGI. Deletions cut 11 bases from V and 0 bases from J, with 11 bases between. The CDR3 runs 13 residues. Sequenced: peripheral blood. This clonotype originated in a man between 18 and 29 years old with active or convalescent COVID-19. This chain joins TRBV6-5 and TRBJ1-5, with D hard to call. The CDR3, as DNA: TGTGCCTCCTGGGCCCTTAGCAATCAGCCCCAGCATTTT. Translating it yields CASWALSNQPQHF.